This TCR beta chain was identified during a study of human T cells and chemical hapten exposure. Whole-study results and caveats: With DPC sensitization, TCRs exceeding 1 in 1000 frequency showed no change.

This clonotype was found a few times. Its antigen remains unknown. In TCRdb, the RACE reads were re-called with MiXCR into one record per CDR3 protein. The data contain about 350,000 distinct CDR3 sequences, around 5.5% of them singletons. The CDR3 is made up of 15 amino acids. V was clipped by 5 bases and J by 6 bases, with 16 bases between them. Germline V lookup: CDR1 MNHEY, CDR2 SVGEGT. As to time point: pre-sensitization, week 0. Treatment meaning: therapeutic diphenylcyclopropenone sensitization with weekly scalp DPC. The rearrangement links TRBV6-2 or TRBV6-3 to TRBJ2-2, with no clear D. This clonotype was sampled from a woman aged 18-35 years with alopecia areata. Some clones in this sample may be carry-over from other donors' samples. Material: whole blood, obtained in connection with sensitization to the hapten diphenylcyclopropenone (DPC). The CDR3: CASSIRVPRPGELFF. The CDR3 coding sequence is TGTGCCAGCAGTATCCGGGTCCCCCGCCCCGGGGAGCTGTTTTTT.